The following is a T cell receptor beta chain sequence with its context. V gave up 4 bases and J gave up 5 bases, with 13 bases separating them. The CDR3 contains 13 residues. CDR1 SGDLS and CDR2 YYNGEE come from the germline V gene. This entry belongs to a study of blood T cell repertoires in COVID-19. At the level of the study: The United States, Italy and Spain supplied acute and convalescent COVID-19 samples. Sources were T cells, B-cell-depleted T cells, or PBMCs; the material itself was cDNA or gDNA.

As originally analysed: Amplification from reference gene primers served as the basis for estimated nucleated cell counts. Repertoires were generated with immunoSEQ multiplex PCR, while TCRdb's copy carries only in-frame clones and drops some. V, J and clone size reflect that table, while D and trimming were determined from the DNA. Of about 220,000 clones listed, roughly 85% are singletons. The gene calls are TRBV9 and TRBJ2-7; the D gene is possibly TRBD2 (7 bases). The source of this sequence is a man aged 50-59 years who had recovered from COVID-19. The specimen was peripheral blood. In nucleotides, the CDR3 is TGTGCCAGCAGCTACACGGGGGGCCACGAGCAGTACTTC. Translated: CASSYTGGHEQYF.